The clone carrying this T cell receptor beta chain was observed many times. Its specificity is not known. Quantitative barcoded 5'-RACE was used to prepare TCR beta libraries. TCRdb re-derived calls from the 5' RACE reads in MiXCR, one entry per CDR3 protein. Of 100,000 or so distinct CDR3 sequences listed, around 24% are singletons. The sample originates from a study of CD8 T cells in ankylosing spondylitis. Regarding the study as a whole: Ankylosing spondylitis blood seemed to carry a telltale TCR beta motif made of eight highly homologous variants.

Germline assignment: CDR1 SGHNT and CDR2 YENEEA. The V end was cut by 5 bases, the J end by 10 bases, with 12 bases between. This CDR3 has 12 residues. The sequence derives from a male donor with ankylosing spondylitis. Sequencing used synovial fluid, either unsorted or a sorted T cell fraction (not recorded which). V is TRBV11-3 and J is TRBJ2-1, with D possibly called TRBD1 or TRBD2 (5 bases each). CDR3 bases: TGTGCCAGCAGCCCCCCCGGGACGGAGCAGTTCTTC. It is translated as CASSPPGTEQFF.